The rows below give T cell receptor beta chains drawn from one sample of a study of blood T cells in healthy people across ages. TCRdb re-analysed the 5' RACE reads in MiXCR, keeping a single row per CDR3 protein. The sample records about 830,000 distinct CDR3 sequences, roughly 60% being singletons. Sequenced sample: blood. The source of these receptors is a man aged 25 to 40 in good health. The CDR3 runs from the conserved cysteine through the conserved F or W. A D gene is named only where the DNA matches it firmly. Rows give clone size only sometimes, using once, few, many, or a class for an expanded clone.

TGCAGTGCCCGCGCGGCCGAGGGGGTCAACGAGCAGTACTTC	CSARAAEGVNEQYF	-	TRBV20-1	TRBJ2-7	few
TGTGCCAGCAGTTATGGGTTGCAGGGCTACGAGCAGTACTTC	CASSYGLQGYEQYF	-	TRBV6-6	TRBJ2-7	-
TGTGCCAGCAGTTATTTGTTAGGCCAGGAGCAGTTCTTC	CASSYLLGQEQFF	-	TRBV6-2/TRBV6-3	TRBJ2-1	-
TGTGCCTGGAGTCTGGGGGGGGCCTCCTACGAGCAGTACTTC	CAWSLGGASYEQYF	-	TRBV30	TRBJ2-7	-
TGTGCCAGCAGCGCCCTTGGGACTTCCAAAGAGACCCAGTACTTC	CASSALGTSKETQYF	-	TRBV5-5	TRBJ2-5	-
TGTGCCAGCGCCTCCCCGTGGGACAGGGGCCCCTATAATTCACCCCTCCACTTT	CASASPWDRGPYNSPLHF	-	TRBV21-1	TRBJ1-6	-
TGTGCCAGCAGCTTAGGGTTAGCGGGGGGCCCGGTAGCCAAAAACATTCAGTACTTC	CASSLGLAGGPVAKNIQYF	TRBD2	TRBV7-2	TRBJ2-4	-
TGTGCCAGCAGCGGCCCGACAGGATCCGCTTATAATTCACCCCTCCACTTT	CASSGPTGSAYNSPLHF	-	TRBV6-1	TRBJ1-6	once
TGTGCCAGCAGTCACAACCGGGACAGAGACTATGGCTACACCTTC	CASSHNRDRDYGYTF	TRBD1	TRBV6-5	TRBJ1-2	once
TGTGCCAACTCACCGCAGACAGGGTACGAGCAGTACTTC	CANSPQTGYEQYF	TRBD1	TRBV18	TRBJ2-7	-
TGCAGCGTGTCCCCGAGACAGGTTGGGGAGACCCAGTACTTC	CSVSPRQVGETQYF	-	TRBV29-1	TRBJ2-5	-
TGTGCCAGCAGTTCCCAGGGTTTTAAGGAGCAGTTCTTC	CASSSQGFKEQFF	-	TRBV12-3/TRBV12-4	TRBJ2-1	many
TGTGCCAGCAGCCAGAGCGGGGGGGGTCGCTACGAGCAGTACTTC	CASSQSGGGRYEQYF	TRBD2	TRBV4-2	TRBJ2-7	-
TGTGCCAGCAGTGATACAGGGGGCGACGAGCAGTACTTC	CASSDTGGDEQYF	TRBD1	TRBV6-1	TRBJ2-7	-
TGTGCCGTCCGCGGACAGGGGGTACTTGATGAGCAGTTCTTC	CAVRGQGVLDEQFF	TRBD1	TRBV10-3	TRBJ2-1	-
TGTGCCAGCAGTTACAGGTGGTCACCAACTAATGAAAAACTGTTTTTT	CASSYRWSPTNEKLFF	-	TRBV6-5	TRBJ1-4	-
TGTGCCAGCAGCCACAGACTGGGCGAGCAGTACTTC	CASSHRLGEQYF	-	TRBV14	TRBJ2-7	-
TGTGCCAGCAGTTACTTTGGACCCTACAATGAGCAGTTCTTC	CASSYFGPYNEQFF	-	TRBV6-5	TRBJ2-1	few
TGCGCCAGCTCATCCGGACTAGCGGGGGGGCCTCGGTACGAGCAGTACTTC	CASSSGLAGGPRYEQYF	TRBD2	TRBV4-3	TRBJ2-7	few
TGTGCCACCAAGAGACCAGGTCGGGAAGGAGATACGCAGTATTTT	CATKRPGREGDTQYF	-	TRBV6-2/TRBV6-3	TRBJ2-3	-
TGTGCCAGCACCCAATCGGGACAGGGGAGTTCTGGGGCCAACGTCCTGACTTTC	CASTQSGQGSSGANVLTF	TRBD1	TRBV9	TRBJ2-6	many
TGCAGTGCTAGCACAGGGTTAACCCACAATGAGCAGTTCTTC	CSASTGLTHNEQFF	-	TRBV20-1	TRBJ2-1	-
TGCAGTGCTAGCCCGCTCGGGACTAGCGGGGGGGCCATCGCCAAAAACATTCAGTACTTC	CSASPLGTSGGAIAKNIQYF	TRBD2	TRBV20-1	TRBJ2-4	-
TGTGCCAGCTCCCGGTTGGGGGTAACCTATAATTCACCCCTCCACTTT	CASSRLGVTYNSPLHF	-	TRBV18	TRBJ1-6	once
TGTGCCAGCAGTGAGTTGGCAGTAACGTACACCTTC	CASSELAVTYTF	-	TRBV2	TRBJ1-2	-
TGTGCCATCAGCCCCGGACTAGCGGGATCGAACACCGGGGAGCTGTTTTTT	CAISPGLAGSNTGELFF	TRBD2	TRBV10-3	TRBJ2-2	-
TGTGCCAGCAGTCCACCGGGCAGGGCGAGGCACGAGCAGTACTTC	CASSPPGRARHEQYF	-	TRBV27	TRBJ2-7	-
TGTGCCAGCAGCGAGATACTAGCGAACCAAGAGACCCAGTACTTC	CASSEILANQETQYF	TRBD2	TRBV2	TRBJ2-5	few
TGTGCCAGCATCTCGTCCGGAAACACCGGGGAGCTGTTTTTT	CASISSGNTGELFF	-	TRBV2	TRBJ2-2	-
TGTGCCAGCAGCCTCCACCTCCTAGAAACTGGGGCCAATGAGCAGTTCTTC	CASSLHLLETGANEQFF	-	TRBV7-7	TRBJ2-1	-
TGTGCCAGCAGCCAGGGACAGGGGAAAGAGACCCAGTACTTC	CASSQGQGKETQYF	TRBD1	TRBV7-9	TRBJ2-5	-
TGCAGTGCTAGGTCGGCTAGCGGGGAGTTAGGGACCCAGTACTTC	CSARSASGELGTQYF	TRBD2	TRBV20-1	TRBJ2-5	once
TGTGCCACCTTCGGAGGAAATGAGCAGTTCTTC	CATFGGNEQFF	-	TRBV15	TRBJ2-1	-
TGTGCCAGCAGCCCCCCAGGACTAGCGGGGGGAATCGATGAGCAGTTCTTC	CASSPPGLAGGIDEQFF	TRBD2	TRBV9	TRBJ2-1	once
TGTGCCAGCAGCTTTCGGTGGACACCTTACGAGCAGTACTTC	CASSFRWTPYEQYF	-	TRBV5-4	TRBJ2-7	-
TGTGCCAGCAGTCCCCACGGGGGATCGGGGGCCAACGTCCTGACTTTC	CASSPHGGSGANVLTF	-	TRBV28	TRBJ2-6	-
TGTGCCAGCCTCTCGGGGGGGTCGAAAGTTAGCGGCTACACCTTC	CASLSGGSKVSGYTF	-	TRBV7-2	TRBJ1-2	-
TGTGCCAGCAGCTTAGGGATCCGCGGGGCAGATACGCAGTATTTT	CASSLGIRGADTQYF	-	TRBV7-2	TRBJ2-3	-
TGTGCCAGCAGTTTGGCGACAGGGGGCTGGGGGACTAATGAAAAACTGTTTTTT	CASSLATGGWGTNEKLFF	TRBD1	TRBV28	TRBJ1-4	few
TGTGCCAGCAGCAGAACCGGGACGGAGAACTACGAGCAGTACTTC	CASSRTGTENYEQYF	-	TRBV5-6	TRBJ2-7	-
TGCGCCAGCAGCCAAGATAGGAGCGAGGCAAGAGGGGAGCAGTACTTC	CASSQDRSEARGEQYF	-	TRBV4-3	TRBJ2-7	few
TGTGCCAGCAGTTACCCAGGGCTCAGCGAGCAGTACTTC	CASSYPGLSEQYF	-	TRBV7-2	TRBJ2-7	-
TGTGCCAGCAGCTTAGGACAGGGTATAGGGTACGAGCAGTACTTC	CASSLGQGIGYEQYF	TRBD1	TRBV7-2	TRBJ2-7	-
TGTGCCAGCAGCCAAGGAAGACTGACCTGGGAGCAGTACTTC	CASSQGRLTWEQYF	-	TRBV3-1	TRBJ2-4	-
TGTGCCAGCAGGAACCAATGGGACAGGTCCTACGAGCAGTACTTC	CASRNQWDRSYEQYF	TRBD1	TRBV2	TRBJ2-7	-
TGCGCCAGCAGCCAAGATATAACCGGCTCTGGGGCCAACGTCCTGACTTTC	CASSQDITGSGANVLTF	-	TRBV4-3	TRBJ2-6	-
TGCAGTGCTAGAGCATGGGGCAATCCTACCGGCGGCTACACCTTC	CSARAWGNPTGGYTF	-	TRBV20-1	TRBJ1-2	-
TGTGCTAGTGGTTTGGTACTTAGCGGGGCCACCATTGCTGTAGATACGCAGTATTTT	CASGLVLSGATIAVDTQYF	TRBD2	TRBV12-5	TRBJ2-3	-
TGTGCCAGCACCGACGGGTCCCGGGACAGGCGCAATGAGCAGTACTTC	CASTDGSRDRRNEQYF	TRBD1	TRBV6-2/TRBV6-3	TRBJ2-7	-
TGTGCCAGCAGTGCCTATTGGGGTGAGCAGTTCTTC	CASSAYWGEQFF	-	TRBV27	TRBJ2-1	few
TGCAGCGTTCAGTTATCTGGGGCAGGCCTTAACTATGGCTACACCTTC	CSVQLSGAGLNYGYTF	-	TRBV29-1	TRBJ1-2	few
TGTGCCAGCAGCCCCGAGGCAGGAGCAGATACGCAGTATTTT	CASSPEAGADTQYF	-	TRBV13	TRBJ2-3	-
TGTGCCATCAGCCCGGGACAGGGGGACTATGGCTACACCTTC	CAISPGQGDYGYTF	TRBD1	TRBV10-3	TRBJ1-2	few